This T cell receptor (beta chain) came from a study of T-cell reconstitution after alpha-beta-depleted transplantation in children. A TCRbeta library incorporating unique molecular identifiers was prepared. TCRdb re-derived calls from the PCR reads in MiXCR, one entry per CDR3 protein. Of 200,000 or so distinct CDR3 sequences detected, approximately 8% appear once; the ten largest clones hold 35% to 45%. In this sample, this clonotype turned up many times. Its antigen is not known. The CDR3 sequence is 15 residues long. V was trimmed by 6 bases and J by 4 bases, leaving 16 bases between them. Whole-study findings and limits: T cells produced anew were the main source of T-cell counts and diversity one year after transplant.

Sample: PBMCs, mostly from graft donor cells, taken 360 days after TCRalphabeta/CD19-depleted stem cell transplant. The clonotype was recovered from a male patient aged 2 to 10 who had a stem cell transplant for acute myeloid leukemia, so the T cells may come from the graft donor. The chain couples TRBV12-3 or TRBV12-4 to TRBJ2-4; tentative D call: TRBD1 (7 bases). In DNA form, the CDR3 reads TGTGCCAGCAGCCCCGACAGGGACTCTAAAAACATTCAGTACTTC. Residues: CASSPDRDSKNIQYF.